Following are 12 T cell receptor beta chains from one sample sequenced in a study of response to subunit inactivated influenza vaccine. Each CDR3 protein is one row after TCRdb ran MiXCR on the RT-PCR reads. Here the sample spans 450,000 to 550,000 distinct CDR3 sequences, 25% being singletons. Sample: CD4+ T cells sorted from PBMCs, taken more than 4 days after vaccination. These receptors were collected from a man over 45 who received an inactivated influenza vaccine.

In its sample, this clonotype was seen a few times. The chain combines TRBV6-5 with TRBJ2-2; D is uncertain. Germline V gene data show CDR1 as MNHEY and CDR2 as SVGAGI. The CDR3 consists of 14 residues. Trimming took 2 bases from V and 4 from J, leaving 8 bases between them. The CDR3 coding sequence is TGTGCCAGCAGTTACGGTACGGGCACCGGGGAGCTGTTTTTT. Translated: CASSYGTGTGELFF.

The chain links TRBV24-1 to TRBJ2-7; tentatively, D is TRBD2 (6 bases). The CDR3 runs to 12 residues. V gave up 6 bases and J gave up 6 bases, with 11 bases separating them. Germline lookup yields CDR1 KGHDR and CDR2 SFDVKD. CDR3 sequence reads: CATSRGGREQYF. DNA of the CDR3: TGTGCCACCAGTCGGGGAGGTCGCGAGCAGTACTTC.

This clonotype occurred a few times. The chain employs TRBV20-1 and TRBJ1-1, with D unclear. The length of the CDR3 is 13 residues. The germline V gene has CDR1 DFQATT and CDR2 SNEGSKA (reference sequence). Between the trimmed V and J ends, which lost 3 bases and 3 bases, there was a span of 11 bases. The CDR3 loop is CSASRVLDTEAFF. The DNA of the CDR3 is TGCAGTGCTAGCCGGGTGTTGGACACTGAAGCTTTCTTT.

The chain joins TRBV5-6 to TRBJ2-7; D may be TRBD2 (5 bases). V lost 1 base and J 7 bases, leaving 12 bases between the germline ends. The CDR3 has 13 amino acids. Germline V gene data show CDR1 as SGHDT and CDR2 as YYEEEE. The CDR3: CASSLRERGEQYF. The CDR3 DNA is TGTGCCAGCAGCTTGCGGGAACGTGGAGAGCAGTACTTC.

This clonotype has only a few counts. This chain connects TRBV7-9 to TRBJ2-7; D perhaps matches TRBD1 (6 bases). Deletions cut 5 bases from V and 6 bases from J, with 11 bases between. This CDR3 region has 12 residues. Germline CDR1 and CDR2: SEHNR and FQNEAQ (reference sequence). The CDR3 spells CASSNTGIEQYF. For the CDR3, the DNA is TGTGCCAGCAGCAATACAGGGATCGAGCAGTACTTC.

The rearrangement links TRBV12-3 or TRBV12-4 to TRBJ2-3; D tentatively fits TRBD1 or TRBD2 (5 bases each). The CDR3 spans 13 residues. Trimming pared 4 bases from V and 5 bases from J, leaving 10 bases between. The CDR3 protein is CASSSGTRDTQYF. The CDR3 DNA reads TGTGCCAGCAGTTCCGGGACCCGAGATACGCAGTATTTT.

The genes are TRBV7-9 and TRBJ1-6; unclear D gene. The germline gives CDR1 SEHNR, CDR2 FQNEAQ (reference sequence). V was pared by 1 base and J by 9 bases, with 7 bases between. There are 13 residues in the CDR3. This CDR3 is CASSLVFRSPLHF. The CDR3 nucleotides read TGTGCCAGCAGCTTAGTGTTTCGTTCACCCCTCCACTTT.

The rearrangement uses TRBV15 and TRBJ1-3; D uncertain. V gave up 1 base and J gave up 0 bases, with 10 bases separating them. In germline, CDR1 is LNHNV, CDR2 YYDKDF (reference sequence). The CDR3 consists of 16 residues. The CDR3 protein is CATSRGAPGSGNTIYF. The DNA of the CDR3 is TGTGCCACCAGCAGAGGAGCCCCGGGCTCTGGAAACACCATATATTTT.

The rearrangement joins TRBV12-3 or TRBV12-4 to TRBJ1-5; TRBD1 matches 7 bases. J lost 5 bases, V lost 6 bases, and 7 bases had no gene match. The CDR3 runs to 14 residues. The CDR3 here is CASSRTGRDQPQHF. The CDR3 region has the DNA TGTGCCAGCAGCCGGACAGGTCGGGATCAGCCCCAGCATTTT.

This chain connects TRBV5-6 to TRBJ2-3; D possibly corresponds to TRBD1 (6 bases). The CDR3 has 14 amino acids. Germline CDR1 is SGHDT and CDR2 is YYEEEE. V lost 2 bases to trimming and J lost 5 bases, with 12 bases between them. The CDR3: CASSLKLGGDTQYF. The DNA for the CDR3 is TGTGCCAGCAGCTTAAAACTAGGGGGAGATACGCAGTATTTT.

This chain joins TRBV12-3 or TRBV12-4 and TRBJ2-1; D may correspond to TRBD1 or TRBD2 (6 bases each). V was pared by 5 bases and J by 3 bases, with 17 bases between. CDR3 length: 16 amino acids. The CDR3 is CASSPLMGGNYNEQFF. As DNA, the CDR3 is TGTGCCAGCAGTCCCCTTATGGGGGGCAACTACAATGAGCAGTTCTTC.

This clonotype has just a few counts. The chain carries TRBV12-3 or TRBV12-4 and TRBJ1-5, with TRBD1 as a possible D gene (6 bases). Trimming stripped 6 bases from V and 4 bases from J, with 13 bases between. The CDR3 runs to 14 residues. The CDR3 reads CASSPRQGNQPQHF. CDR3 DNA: TGTGCCAGCAGCCCCCGGCAGGGGAATCAGCCCCAGCATTTT.